The T cell receptor beta chain described here comes from a study of OX40 agonist ivuxolimab in advanced cancers. This clone showed up many times. This table comes from immunoSEQ multiplex PCR, and its TCRdb copy is limited to in-frame clones, with some not included. The sample shows more than 40,000 clones, 80% to 90% of them seen only once. Trimming took 1 base from V and 3 from J, leaving 12 bases between them. This CDR3 has 15 amino acids. The germline V gene has CDR1 MNHEY and CDR2 SMNVEV (reference sequence). This clonotype originated in an adult with an advanced solid tumor such as melanoma, head and neck, liver or kidney cancer. The sequencing here drew on CD4+ or CD8+ T cells sorted from blood, taken in a trial of the OX40 agonist ivuxolimab. The gene calls are TRBV27 and TRBJ1-2; D is ambiguous. The CDR3 DNA reads as TGTGCCAGCAGTTTATATTGGGGAGCGGACTATGGCTACACCTTC. The encoded protein is CASSLYWGADYGYTF.